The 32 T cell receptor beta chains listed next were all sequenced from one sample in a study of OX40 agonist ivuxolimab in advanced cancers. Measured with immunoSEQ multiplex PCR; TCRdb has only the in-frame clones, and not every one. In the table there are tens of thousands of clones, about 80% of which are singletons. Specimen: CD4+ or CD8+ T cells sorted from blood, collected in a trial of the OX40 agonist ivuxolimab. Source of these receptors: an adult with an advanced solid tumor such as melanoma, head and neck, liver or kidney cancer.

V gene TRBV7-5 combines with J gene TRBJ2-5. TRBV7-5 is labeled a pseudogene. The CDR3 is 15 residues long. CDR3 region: CARSLVFRIQETQYF. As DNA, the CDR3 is TGTGCCAGAAGCTTAGTCTTTCGGATTCAAGAGACCCAGTACTTC.

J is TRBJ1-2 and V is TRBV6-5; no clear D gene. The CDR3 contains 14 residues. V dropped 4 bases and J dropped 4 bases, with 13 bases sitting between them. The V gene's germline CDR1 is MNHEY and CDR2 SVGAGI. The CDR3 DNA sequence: TGTGCCAGCAGTTCGGGAAGGACCAGCTATGGCTACACCTTC. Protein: CASSSGRTSYGYTF.

CDR3 in amino acids: CASSPGGGGETQYF. For the CDR3, the DNA is TGTGCCAGCAGCCCTGGAGGGGGCGGCGAGACCCAGTACTTC. V and J are TRBV27 and TRBJ2-5; possibly TRBD1 for D (7 bases). The V gene's germline CDR1 is MNHEY and CDR2 SMNVEV (reference sequence). Trimming took 6 bases from V and 5 from J, leaving 16 bases between them. The CDR3 consists of 14 residues.

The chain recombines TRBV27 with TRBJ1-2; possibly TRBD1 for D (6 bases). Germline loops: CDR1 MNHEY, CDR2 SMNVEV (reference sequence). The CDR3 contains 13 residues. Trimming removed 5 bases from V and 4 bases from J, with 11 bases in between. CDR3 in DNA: TGTGCCAGCAGTGGTACAGGGAGCTATGGCTACACCTTC. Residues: CASSGTGSYGYTF.

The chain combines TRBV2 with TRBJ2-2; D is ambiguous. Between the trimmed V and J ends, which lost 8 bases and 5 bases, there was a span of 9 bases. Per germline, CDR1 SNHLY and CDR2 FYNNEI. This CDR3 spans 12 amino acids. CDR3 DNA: TGTGCCAGCTTTCTTGGGACCGGGGAGCTGTTTTTT. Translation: CASFLGTGELFF.

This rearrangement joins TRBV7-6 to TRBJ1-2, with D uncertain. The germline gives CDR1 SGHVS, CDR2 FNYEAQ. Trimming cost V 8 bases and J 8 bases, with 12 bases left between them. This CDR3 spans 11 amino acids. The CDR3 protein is CASGVGKGYTF. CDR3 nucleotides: TGTGCCAGCGGTGTAGGGAAAGGCTACACCTTC.

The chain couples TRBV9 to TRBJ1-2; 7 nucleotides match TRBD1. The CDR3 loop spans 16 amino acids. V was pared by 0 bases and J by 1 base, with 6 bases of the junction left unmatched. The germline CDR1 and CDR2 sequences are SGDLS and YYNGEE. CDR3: CASSVDGGQLNYGYTF. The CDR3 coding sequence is TGTGCCAGCAGCGTAGATGGGGGACAGCTTAACTATGGCTACACCTTC.

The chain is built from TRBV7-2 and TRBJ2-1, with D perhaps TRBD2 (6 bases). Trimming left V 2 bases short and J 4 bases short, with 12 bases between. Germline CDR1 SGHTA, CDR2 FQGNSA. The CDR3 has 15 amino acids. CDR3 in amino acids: CASSLMGGAYNEQFF. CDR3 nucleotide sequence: TGTGCCAGCAGCTTAATGGGGGGAGCTTACAATGAGCAGTTCTTC.

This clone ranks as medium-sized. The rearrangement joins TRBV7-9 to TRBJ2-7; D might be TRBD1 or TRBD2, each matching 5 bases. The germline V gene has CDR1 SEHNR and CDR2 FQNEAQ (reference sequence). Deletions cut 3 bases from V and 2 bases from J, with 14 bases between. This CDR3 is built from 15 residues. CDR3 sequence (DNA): TGTGCCAGCAGCTTTTCCTGGGGGAAGGCCTACGAGCAGTACTTC. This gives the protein CASSFSWGKAYEQYF.

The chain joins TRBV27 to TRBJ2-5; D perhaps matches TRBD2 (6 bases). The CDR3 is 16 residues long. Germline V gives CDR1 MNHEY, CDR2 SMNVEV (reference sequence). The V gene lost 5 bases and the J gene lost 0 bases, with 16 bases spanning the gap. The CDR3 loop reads CASSPLRGLYQETQYF. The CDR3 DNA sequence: TGTGCCAGCAGTCCGCTGCGGGGACTGTACCAAGAGACCCAGTACTTC.

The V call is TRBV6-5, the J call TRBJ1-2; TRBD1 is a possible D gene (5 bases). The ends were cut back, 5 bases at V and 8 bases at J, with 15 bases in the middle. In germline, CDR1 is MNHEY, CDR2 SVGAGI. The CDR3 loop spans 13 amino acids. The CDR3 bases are TGTGCCAGCAGTGAAGACAGTTTCGGGGGCTACACCTTC. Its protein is CASSEDSFGGYTF.

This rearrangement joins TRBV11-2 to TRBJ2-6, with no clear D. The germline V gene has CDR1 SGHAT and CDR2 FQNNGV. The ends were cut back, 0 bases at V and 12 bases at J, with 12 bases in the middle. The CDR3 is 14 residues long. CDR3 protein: CASSLESNRFVLTF. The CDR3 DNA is TGTGCCAGCAGCTTAGAGTCCAATAGGTTCGTCCTGACTTTC.

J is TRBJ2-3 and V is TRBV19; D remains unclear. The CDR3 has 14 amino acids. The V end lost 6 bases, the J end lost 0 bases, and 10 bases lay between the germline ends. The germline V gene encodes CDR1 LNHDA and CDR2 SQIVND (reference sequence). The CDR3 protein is CASSLASSTDTQYF. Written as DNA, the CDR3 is TGTGCCAGTAGCTTAGCCTCTAGCACAGATACGCAGTATTTT. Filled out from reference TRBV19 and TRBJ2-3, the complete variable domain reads DGGITQSPKYLFRKEGQNVTLSCEQNLNHDAMYWYRQDPGQGLRLIYYSQIVNDFQKGDIAEGYSVSREKKESFPLTVTSAQKNPTAFYLCASSLASSTDTQYFGPGTRLTVL.

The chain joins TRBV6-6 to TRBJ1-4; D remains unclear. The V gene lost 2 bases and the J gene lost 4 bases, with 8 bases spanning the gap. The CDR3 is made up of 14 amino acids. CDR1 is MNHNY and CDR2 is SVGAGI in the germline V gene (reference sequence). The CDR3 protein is CASSYVYSNEKLFF. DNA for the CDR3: TGTGCCAGCAGTTACGTTTACAGTAATGAAAAACTGTTTTTT.

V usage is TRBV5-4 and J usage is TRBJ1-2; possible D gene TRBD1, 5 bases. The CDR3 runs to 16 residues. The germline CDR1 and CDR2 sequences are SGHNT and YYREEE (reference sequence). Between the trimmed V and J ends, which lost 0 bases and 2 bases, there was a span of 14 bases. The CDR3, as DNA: TGTGCCAGCAGCTTGGATGCAGGGCCGTCGAACTATGGCTACACCTTC. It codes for CASSLDAGPSNYGYTF.

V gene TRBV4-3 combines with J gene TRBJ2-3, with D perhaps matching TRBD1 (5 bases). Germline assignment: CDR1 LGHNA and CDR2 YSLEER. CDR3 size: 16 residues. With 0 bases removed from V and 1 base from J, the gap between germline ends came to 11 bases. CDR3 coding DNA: TGCGCCAGCAGCCAAGATCTGGGGCGCGGCACAGATACGCAGTATTTT. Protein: CASSQDLGRGTDTQYF.

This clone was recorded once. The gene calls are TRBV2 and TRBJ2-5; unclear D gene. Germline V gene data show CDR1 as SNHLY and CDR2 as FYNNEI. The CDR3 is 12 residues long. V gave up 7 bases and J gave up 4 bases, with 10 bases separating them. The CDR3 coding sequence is TGTGCCAGCACGCCCCCGCCAGAGACCCAGTACTTC. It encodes CASTPPPETQYF.

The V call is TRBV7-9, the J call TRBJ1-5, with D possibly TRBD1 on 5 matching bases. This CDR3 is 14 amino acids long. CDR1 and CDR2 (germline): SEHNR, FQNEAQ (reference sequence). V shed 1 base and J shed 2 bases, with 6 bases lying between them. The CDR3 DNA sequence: TGTGCCAGCAGCTTAGGGGGGGGCAATCAGCCCCAGCATTTT. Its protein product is CASSLGGGNQPQHF.

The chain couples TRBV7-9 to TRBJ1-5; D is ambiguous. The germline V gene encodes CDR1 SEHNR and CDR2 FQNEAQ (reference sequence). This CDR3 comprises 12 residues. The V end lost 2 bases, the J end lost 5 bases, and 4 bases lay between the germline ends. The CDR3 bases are TGTGCCAGCAGCTTATGGGATCAGCCCCAGCATTTT. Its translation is CASSLWDQPQHF. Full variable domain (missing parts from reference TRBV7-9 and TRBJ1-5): DTGVSQNPRHKITKRGQNVTFRCDPISEHNRLYWYRQTLGQGPEFLTYFQNEAQLEKSRLLSDRFSAERPKGSFSTLEIQRTEQGDSAMYLCASSLWDQPQHFGDGTRLSIL.

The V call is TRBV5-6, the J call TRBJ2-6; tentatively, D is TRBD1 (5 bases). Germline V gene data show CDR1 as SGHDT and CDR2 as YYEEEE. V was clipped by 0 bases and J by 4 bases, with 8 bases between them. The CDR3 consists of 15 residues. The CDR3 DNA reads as TGTGCCAGCAGCTTGGAGGGGTCAGGGGCCAACGTCCTGACTTTC. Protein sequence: CASSLEGSGANVLTF.

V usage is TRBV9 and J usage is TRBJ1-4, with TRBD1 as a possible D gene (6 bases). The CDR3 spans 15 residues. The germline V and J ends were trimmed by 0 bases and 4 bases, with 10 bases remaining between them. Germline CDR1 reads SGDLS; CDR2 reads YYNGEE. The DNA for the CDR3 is TGTGCCAGCAGCGTAGGGACAGTGAATAATGAAAAACTGTTTTTT. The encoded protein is CASSVGTVNNEKLFF.

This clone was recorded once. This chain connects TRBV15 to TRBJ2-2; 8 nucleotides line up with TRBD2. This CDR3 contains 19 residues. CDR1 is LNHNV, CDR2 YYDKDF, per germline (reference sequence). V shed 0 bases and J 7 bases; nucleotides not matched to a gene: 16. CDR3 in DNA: TGTGCCACCAGCAGAGATGCGGGTAGACGGGGGGGCCAGAGCGGGGAGCTGTTTTTT. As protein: CATSRDAGRRGGQSGELFF.

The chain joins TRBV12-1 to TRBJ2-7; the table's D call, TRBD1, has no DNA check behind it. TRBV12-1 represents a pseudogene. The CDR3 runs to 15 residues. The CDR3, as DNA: TGTGCCAGCAGCTGTGAAGGGGACAGGGGGAACGAGCAGTACTTC. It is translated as CASSCEGDRGNEQYF.

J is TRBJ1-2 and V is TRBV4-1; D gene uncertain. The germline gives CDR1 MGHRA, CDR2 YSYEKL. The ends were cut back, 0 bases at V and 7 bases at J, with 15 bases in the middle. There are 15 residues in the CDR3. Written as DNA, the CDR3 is TGCGCCAGCAGCCAAGATCCAGCAACCTATTCTGGCTACACCTTC. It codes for CASSQDPATYSGYTF.

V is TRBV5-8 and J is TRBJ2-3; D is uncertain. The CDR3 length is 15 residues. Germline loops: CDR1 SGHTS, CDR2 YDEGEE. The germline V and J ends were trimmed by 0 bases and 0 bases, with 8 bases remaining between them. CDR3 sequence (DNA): TGTGCCAGCAGCTTGGGACGGGCGAGCACAGATACGCAGTATTTT. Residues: CASSLGRASTDTQYF.

The CDR3 region is CASSLGSGVGEKLFF. The CDR3, as DNA: TGTGCCAGCAGCTTGGGTTCAGGGGTAGGGGAAAAACTGTTTTTT. This chain connects TRBV7-8 to TRBJ1-4; possibly TRBD1 for D (6 bases). V was clipped by 3 bases and J by 8 bases, with 16 bases between them. This CDR3 region has 15 residues. In germline, CDR1 is SGHVS, CDR2 FQNEAQ. The full variable domain, completed using reference TRBV7-8 and TRBJ1-4, is GAGVSQSPRYKVAKRGQDVALRCDPISGHVSLFWYQQALGQGPEFLTYFQNEAQLDKSGLPSDRFFAERPEGSVSTLKIQRTQQEDSAVYLCASSLGSGVGEKLFFGSGTQLSVL.

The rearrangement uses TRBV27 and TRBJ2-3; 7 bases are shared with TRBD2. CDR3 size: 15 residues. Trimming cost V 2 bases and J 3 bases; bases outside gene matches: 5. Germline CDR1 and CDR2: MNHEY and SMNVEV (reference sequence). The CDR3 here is CASSLGTTETDTQYF. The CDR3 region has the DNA TGTGCCAGCAGTTTAGGGACTACGGAAACAGATACGCAGTATTTT.

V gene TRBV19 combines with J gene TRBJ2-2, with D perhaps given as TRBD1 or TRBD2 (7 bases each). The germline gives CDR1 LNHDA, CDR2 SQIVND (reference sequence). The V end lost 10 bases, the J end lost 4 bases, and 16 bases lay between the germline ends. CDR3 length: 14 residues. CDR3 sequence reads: CATRQGGSTGELFF. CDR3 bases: TGTGCCACCAGACAGGGCGGGAGCACCGGGGAGCTGTTTTTT.

In DNA, the CDR3 is TGTGCCAGCACTGATGAGACCGACAACTATGGCTACACCTTC. Amino acids: CASTDETDNYGYTF. This rearrangement joins TRBV6-5 to TRBJ1-2; no definite D call. The germline CDR1 and CDR2 sequences are MNHEY and SVGAGI. The CDR3 covers 14 residues. Trimming pared 7 bases from V and 2 bases from J, leaving 14 bases between.

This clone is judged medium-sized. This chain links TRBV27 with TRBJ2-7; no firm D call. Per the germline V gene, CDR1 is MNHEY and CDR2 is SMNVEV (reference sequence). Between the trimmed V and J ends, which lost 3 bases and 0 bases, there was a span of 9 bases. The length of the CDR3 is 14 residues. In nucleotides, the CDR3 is TGTGCCAGCAGTTTTATCGACGGCTCCTACGAGCAGTACTTC. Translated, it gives CASSFIDGSYEQYF.

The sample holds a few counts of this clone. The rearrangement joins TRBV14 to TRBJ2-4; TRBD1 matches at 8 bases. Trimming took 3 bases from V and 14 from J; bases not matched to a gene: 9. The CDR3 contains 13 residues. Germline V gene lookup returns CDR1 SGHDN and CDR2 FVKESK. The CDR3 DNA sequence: TGTGCCAGCAGCCAGAGTCCAGGGGGCATAAAGTACTTC. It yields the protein CASSQSPGGIKYF.

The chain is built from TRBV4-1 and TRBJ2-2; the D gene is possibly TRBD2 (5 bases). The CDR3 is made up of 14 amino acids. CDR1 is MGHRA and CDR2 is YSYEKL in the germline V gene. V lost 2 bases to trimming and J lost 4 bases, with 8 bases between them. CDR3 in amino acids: CASSQNSVTGELFF. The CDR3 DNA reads TGCGCCAGCAGCCAAAATAGCGTCACCGGGGAGCTGTTTTTT.